This T cell receptor beta chain derives from a study of T cell repertoires in cytomegalovirus infection. Looking at the study overall: Alongside well-studied HLA-B-restricted CMV epitopes, recently identified HLA-C-restricted CMV epitopes were also used.

Whole-study findings and limits: People with CMV and the relevant HLA were identified by cumulative public TCR beta family frequency. The study found HLA-C-restricted CMV-specific TCR beta clonotypes dominating the ex vivo response.

TCRdb reprocessed the reads via MiXCR and lists one record per CDR3 protein. Among hundreds of thousands of distinct CDR3 sequences, about 33% were seen once, and the ten largest hold around 15%. CDR3 length equals 14 residues. Germline assignment: CDR1 MNHEY and CDR2 SMNVEV (reference sequence). Trimming at V came to 10 bases and at J to 4 bases, leaving 10 bases not matched to a gene. Of note for this clonotype: Its antigen remains unknown.

This material consisted of cultured CD8+ T cells from PBMCs, taken from culture after CMV antigen stimulation. The chain employs TRBV27 and TRBJ2-7; TRBD1 agrees at 10 bases. This TCR was sampled from a human donor in good health (CMV status not recorded). Some clones in this sample may be carry-over from other donors' samples. The CDR3 DNA reads TGTGCCACCTCACCGACAGGGGGCAGATACGAGCAGTACGTC. It encodes CATSPTGGRYEQYV.